The 28 T cell receptor beta chains below come from one sample, sequenced in a study of T-cell reconstitution after alpha-beta-depleted transplantation in children. Preparation of the TCRbeta library involved a method that used unique molecular identifiers. TCRdb ran MiXCR on the PCR reads and lists one entry per CDR3 protein. The data contain roughly 490,000 distinct CDR3 sequences, around 10% of them singletons. This sample comprised PBMCs, mostly from graft donor cells, obtained 180 days after TCRalphabeta/CD19-depleted stem cell transplant. The receptors here all came from a female patient aged 2-9 years who had a stem cell transplant for aplastic anemia, so the T cells may come from the graft donor.

This chain joins TRBV18 and TRBJ2-1; no firm D call. V lost 6 bases, J lost 5 bases, and 14 bases lay in between. Germline values: CDR1 KGHSH, CDR2 LQKENI. The CDR3 is made up of 14 amino acids. This chain's CDR3 is CASSPPASHNEQFF. The CDR3 DNA follows: TGTGCCAGCTCGCCTCCGGCGTCCCACAATGAGCAGTTCTTC.

The genes are TRBV5-8 and TRBJ1-2, with TRBD1 identical over 10 bases. There are 15 residues in the CDR3. The trim removed 2 bases at V and 7 bases at J, leaving 8 bases unmatched. Germline V CDR1 and CDR2: SGHTS, YDEGEE. The CDR3 here is CASSFHPGQGSGYTF. The CDR3 DNA follows: TGTGCCAGCAGCTTTCACCCGGGACAGGGGTCTGGCTACACCTTC. The full variable domain, completed using reference TRBV5-8 and TRBJ1-2, is EAGVTQSPTHLIKTRGQQATLRCSPISGHTSVYWYQQALGLGLQFLLWYDEGEERNRGNFPPRFSGRQFPNYSSELNVNALELEDSALYLCASSFHPGQGSGYTFGSGTRLTVV.

The rearrangement joins TRBV11-2 to TRBJ1-1; 11 nucleotides agree with TRBD1. This CDR3 has 19 amino acids. Germline CDR1 and CDR2: SGHAT and FQNNGV. J lost 0 bases, V lost 0 bases, and 9 bases had no gene match. The CDR3 DNA follows: TGTGCCAGCAGCTTAGATCGGACAGGGGGCGTAGGGGTGAACACTGAAGCTTTCTTT. Protein product: CASSLDRTGGVGVNTEAFF.

This clonotype occurred a few times. This chain connects TRBV29-1 to TRBJ2-7; 7 bases line up with TRBD1. This CDR3 has 14 residues. The germline V gene encodes CDR1 SQVTM and CDR2 ANQGSEA. V lost 4 bases to trimming and J lost 2 bases; unmatched junction nucleotides: 8. CDR3 DNA sequence: TGCAGCGTTGGGACAGGTCTGCCCCCCTACGAGCAGTACTTC. Protein product: CSVGTGLPPYEQYF.

The V gene is TRBV20-1, the J gene TRBJ2-7, with D perhaps TRBD1 (6 bases). The ends were cut back, 1 base at V and 2 bases at J, with 15 bases in the middle. CDR1 is DFQATT, CDR2 SNEGSKA, per germline (reference sequence). CDR3 size: 15 residues. CDR3 nucleotides: TGCAGTGCTAGAGCCTACAGGGCCCTTACCTACGAGCAGTACTTC. Translating it yields CSARAYRALTYEQYF.

The table lists this clonotype with a few counts. This rearrangement joins TRBV18 to TRBJ2-4, with TRBD1 as a possible D gene (6 bases). This CDR3 is built from 14 residues. In germline, CDR1 is KGHSH, CDR2 LQKENI. The V and J ends lost 4 bases and 3 bases respectively, with 10 bases between them. The CDR3: CASSHPGVKNIQYF. The CDR3 DNA is TGTGCCAGCTCACACCCAGGGGTCAAAAACATTCAGTACTTC.

At least ten counts were recorded for this clonotype. The chain has TRBV19 and TRBJ1-1; D is ambiguous. This CDR3 is 17 amino acids long. Trimming left V 2 bases short and J 0 bases short, with 16 bases between. Germline V gene sequence: CDR1 LNHDA, CDR2 SQIVND (reference sequence). CDR3 loop: CASSIRGLLALNTEAFF. The CDR3 coding sequence is TGTGCCAGTAGTATACGAGGGTTGTTGGCCTTGAACACTGAAGCTTTCTTT.

This clonotype showed up just a few times. This sequence joins TRBV5-1 and TRBJ2-1; 9 positions match TRBD1. Germline trimming cut 4 bases from V and 3 bases from J; bases unmatched to any gene: 5. The CDR3 spans 15 residues. Germline-derived CDR1 and CDR2 are SGHRS and YFSETQ. For the CDR3, the DNA is TGCGCCAGCAGCCCACGGGACAGGGACTACAATGAGCAGTTCTTC. This codes for CASSPRDRDYNEQFF.

This clonotype has just a few counts. This rearrangement joins TRBV11-2 to TRBJ2-1, with TRBD2 identical over 8 bases. The CDR3 spans 15 residues. With V trimmed by 6 bases and J by 9 bases, 13 bases remained unmatched. CDR1 is SGHAT and CDR2 is FQNNGV in the germline V gene. Here the CDR3 DNA reads TGTGCCAGCAGACCTCTGGGCGGGAGGAACGGTGAGCAGTTCTTC. Encoded protein: CASRPLGGRNGEQFF.

This clonotype appeared a few times. This chain links TRBV18 with TRBJ2-1; perhaps TRBD1 as D (5 bases). The germline gives CDR1 KGHSH, CDR2 LQKENI. The V and J ends lost 2 bases and 6 bases respectively, with 11 bases between them. The CDR3 totals 14 residues. CDR3 in DNA: TGTGCCAGCTCACCAGGGGAAGGGGCCAATGAGCAGTTCTTC. This translates into CASSPGEGANEQFF.

This clonotype was counted only a few times. V gene TRBV4-3 combines with J gene TRBJ2-1, with a tentative D call TRBD2 (6 bases). V was cut by 5 bases and J by 4 bases, with 21 bases left in between. The length of the CDR3 is 17 residues. Per the germline V gene, CDR1 is LGHNA and CDR2 is YSLEER. The CDR3, as DNA: TGCGCCAGCAGCAGAAGTCGGTTGGCGGGGAGATACAATGAGCAGTTCTTC. Protein sequence: CASSRSRLAGRYNEQFF.

This clonotype occurred a few times. The chain employs TRBV12-3 or TRBV12-4 and TRBJ2-1; 9 bases fit TRBD2. This CDR3 has 16 residues. J lost 4 bases, V lost 3 bases, and 7 bases had no gene match. This CDR3 reads CASSLTSGLEYNEQFF. CDR3 coding DNA: TGTGCCAGCAGTTTGACTAGCGGTTTGGAATACAATGAGCAGTTCTTC.

This clonotype was detected many times. The rearrangement joins TRBV5-1 to TRBJ1-2, with D hard to call. V dropped 8 bases and J dropped 6 bases, with 20 bases sitting between them. Germline values: CDR1 SGHRS, CDR2 YFSETQ. The CDR3 consists of 14 residues. CDR3 nucleotides: TGCGCCAGTAGACTAAGACATGCCATTGATGGCTACACCTTC. Encoded protein: CASRLRHAIDGYTF.

This clonotype was seen a few times. V gene TRBV4-3 combines with J gene TRBJ2-1; D is uncertain. Per the germline V gene, CDR1 is LGHNA and CDR2 is YSLEER. V lost 4 bases, J lost 4 bases, and 8 bases lay in between. The CDR3 is 13 amino acids. The CDR3 DNA sequence: TGCGCCAGCAGCCCCGACCTTTACAATGAGCAGTTCTTC. It specifies CASSPDLYNEQFF.

The table lists this clonotype with a few counts. The rearrangement links TRBV4-3 to TRBJ2-7; D perhaps matches TRBD1 (5 bases). CDR1 LGHNA and CDR2 YSLEER come from the germline V gene. Trimming took off 0 bases at V and 4 bases at J, with 13 bases between the two ends. This CDR3 has 15 residues. The CDR3 DNA reads as TGCGCCAGCAGCCAAGATTATCTGGGGCTTTACGAGCAGTACGTC. Translation gives CASSQDYLGLYEQYV.

This clonotype was counted ten times or more. The gene calls are TRBV4-3 and TRBJ2-5, with 9 bases aligning to TRBD2. CDR3 length equals 16 residues. With 4 bases clipped from V and 4 bases from J, the junction kept 10 bases outside the gene matches. Germline V gene lookup returns CDR1 LGHNA and CDR2 YSLEER. The DNA of the CDR3 is TGCGCCAGCAGCCCTTCCGTCGGACTAGCGAGAGAGACCCAGTACTTC. Its translation: CASSPSVGLARETQYF.

This clonotype appeared many times. V usage is TRBV12-3 or TRBV12-4 and J usage is TRBJ1-5, with 8 bases aligning to TRBD1. The V segment lost 1 base and the J segment 9 bases; nucleotides outside the gene matches: 8. The CDR3 loop spans 15 amino acids. The CDR3 sequence: CASSLVGTGLWPQHF. CDR3 coding DNA: TGTGCCAGCAGTTTAGTCGGGACAGGTCTTTGGCCCCAGCATTTT.

This clonotype has only a few counts. The chain uses TRBV12-5 and TRBJ2-3; D may be TRBD2 (6 bases). Trimming removed 3 bases at V and 3 bases at J, with 19 bases between. This CDR3 has 17 residues. Looked up from germline, CDR1 is LGHNT and CDR2 is FRNRAP. The CDR3 reads CASGFGLAGSLTDTQYF. Written as DNA, the CDR3 is TGTGCTAGTGGTTTTGGTTTGGCGGGAAGTTTGACAGATACGCAGTATTTT.

The V call is TRBV6-2 or TRBV6-3, the J call TRBJ2-7, with 13 nucleotides matching TRBD2. Trimming at V came to 6 bases and at J to 3 bases, leaving 2 bases not matched to a gene. The CDR3 consists of 14 residues. Germline V gene sequence: CDR1 MNHEY, CDR2 SVGEGT. CDR3 bases: TGTGCCAGCAGGGGACTAGCGGGAATCTACGAGCAGTACGTC. Amino acid sequence: CASRGLAGIYEQYV.

The chain carries TRBV20-1 and TRBJ1-1, with 7 bases aligning to TRBD1. This CDR3 is 14 amino acids long. Germline CDR1 DFQATT, CDR2 SNEGSKA (reference sequence). The trim removed 3 bases at V and 3 bases at J, leaving 7 bases unmatched. The CDR3 bases are TGCAGTGCTAGGACAGGGAGTAGGGACACTGAAGCTTTCTTT. This sequence encodes CSARTGSRDTEAFF.

The chain has TRBV20-1 and TRBJ1-2, with 7 bases identical to TRBD1. Germline lookup yields CDR1 DFQATT and CDR2 SNEGSKA (reference sequence). The CDR3 is made up of 14 amino acids. V shed 6 bases, J shed 3 bases, and the junction held 10 bases outside the gene matches. The CDR3 DNA follows: TGCAGTGCGGCTAGACAGGGTAGTGACTATGGCTACACCTTC. This encodes CSAARQGSDYGYTF.

This clonotype has ten or more counts. V and J are TRBV7-2 and TRBJ2-3, with D unclear. The CDR3 contains 11 residues. Looked up from germline, CDR1 is SGHTA and CDR2 is FQGNSA. V dropped 6 bases and J dropped 6 bases, with 7 bases sitting between them. The CDR3 coding sequence is TGTGCCAGCAGGTTCTCCGATACGCAGTATTTT. It encodes CASRFSDTQYF.

V usage is TRBV19 and J usage is TRBJ2-1; tentative D call: TRBD1 (5 bases). The germline V gene encodes CDR1 LNHDA and CDR2 SQIVND (reference sequence). The V gene lost 6 bases and the J gene lost 0 bases, with 12 bases spanning the gap. This CDR3 has 15 residues. The CDR3 is CASSPWGRSYNEQFF. The CDR3, as DNA: TGTGCCAGTAGCCCCTGGGGCCGCTCCTACAATGAGCAGTTCTTC.

This chain links TRBV11-2 with TRBJ1-2; 7 bases are a match to TRBD1. CDR3 length: 14 residues. V was clipped by 5 bases and J by 5 bases; unmatched bases: 8. CDR1 is SGHAT, CDR2 FQNNGV, per germline. The CDR3 loop reads CASSPQGVLYGYTF. CDR3 DNA sequence: TGTGCCAGCAGCCCCCAGGGGGTGCTATATGGCTACACCTTC.

The chain couples TRBV9 to TRBJ2-5; D not certain. Germline assignment: CDR1 SGDLS and CDR2 YYNGEE. V was clipped by 0 bases and J by 3 bases, with 18 bases between them. The CDR3 consists of 17 residues. The CDR3 sequence: CASSVAPPGRLEETQYF. The CDR3 bases are TGTGCCAGCAGCGTAGCCCCCCCGGGCAGACTCGAAGAGACCCAGTACTTC.

This clonotype was detected ten times or more. V is TRBV7-8 and J is TRBJ2-3; no clear D. In germline, CDR1 is SGHVS, CDR2 FQNEAQ. The CDR3 has 14 amino acids. V shed 7 bases and J shed 4 bases, with 15 bases lying between them. CDR3 sequence (DNA): TGTGCCAGCACACTTGATGTGGGCCCAGATACGCAGTATTTT. Translating it yields CASTLDVGPDTQYF.

In its sample, this clonotype was seen a few times. The chain's CDR3 is CASSFFAPASYNEQFF. As DNA, the CDR3 is TGTGCCAGCAGTTTTTTTGCGCCAGCCTCCTACAATGAGCAGTTCTTC. The chain combines TRBV12-3 or TRBV12-4 with TRBJ2-1, with D unresolved. The CDR3 has 16 residues. The V end lost 3 bases, the J end lost 0 bases, and 12 bases lay between the germline ends.

This clonotype has at least ten counts. CDR3 in DNA: TGCGCCAGCAGCCAAAAGCCCCACGGGGAGCTGTTTTTT. As protein: CASSQKPHGELFF. V gene TRBV4-3 combines with J gene TRBJ2-2; D gene ambiguous. Trimming left V 2 bases short and J 7 bases short, with 8 bases between. There are 13 residues in the CDR3. The V gene's germline CDR1 is LGHNA and CDR2 YSLEER.